This T cell receptor beta chain comes out of a study of cytomegalovirus exposure and HLA in healthy donors. Study-wide findings and caveats: Some TCR beta chains (roughly 150 of them) were listed as cytomegalovirus-associated. Most TCR sequences were rare, but some public TCRs occurred in many donors. The tendency of first-cohort TCR clusters to co-occur in the roughly 130 validation repertoires emerged from a later analysis.

The CDR3 runs 16 residues. Trimming removed 4 bases from V and 1 base from J, with 17 bases in between. The germline V gene encodes CDR1 MNHNS and CDR2 SASEGT. Profiling relied on immunoSEQ multiplex PCR, and the TCRdb table lists in-frame clones only, not all of them. This sample has more than 200,000 clones, with 80% to 95% found just once. About this clone: The target antigen is unknown.

Sequencing was performed on PBMCs. The TCR originated in a woman aged 25-40 years in good health and CMV-seronegative. This chain links TRBV6-1 with TRBJ2-7, with D perhaps assigned TRBD1 or TRBD2 (6 bases each). The CDR3 spells CASSVPRDKMSYEQYF. The CDR3 nucleotides are TGTGCCAGCAGTGTTCCGCGGGACAAAATGTCCTACGAGCAGTACTTC.